Each of the 12 T cell receptor beta chains below was sequenced from the same sample in a study of T cell responses to AZD1222 COVID-19 vaccine (dated by TCRdb to the early 2020s). The sample's time point label, decoded: baseline before first vaccination. The treatment or condition label on this specimen signifies: meningococcal conjugate vaccine given as trial control. The method behind the library was the immunoSEQ multiplex PCR assay. TCRdb re-hosts the immuneACCESS table, in-frame sequences only. Its copies lack some clones; in the studies checked, an unresolved V gene accounts for under half of them, and the cause for the rest is not known. This sample gives about 140,000 clones in total; 85% to 95% of them show up just once. Approximately 0.9% of the sample is taken by the ten largest. The sequenced sample was peripheral blood, obtained on day 0 of MenACWY control vaccination. These receptors were obtained from an adult in good health.

This chain connects TRBV18 to TRBJ1-2; no reliable D call. The CDR3 covers 13 residues. V dropped 0 bases and J dropped 8 bases, with 10 bases sitting between them. Germline V gene lookup returns CDR1 KGHSH and CDR2 LQKENI. CDR3: CASSPPSGEGYTF. CDR3 bases: TGTGCCAGCTCACCACCCTCCGGGGAAGGCTACACCTTC.

The chain joins TRBV18 to TRBJ1-6; perhaps TRBD1 as D (5 bases). V was cut by 4 bases and J by 7 bases, with 14 bases left in between. This CDR3 is 15 amino acids long. Germline-derived CDR1 and CDR2 are KGHSH and LQKENI. The CDR3 DNA is TGTGCCAGCTCACTATTAGACAGACTAAATTCACCCCTCCACTTT. Translation: CASSLLDRLNSPLHF. The full variable domain, completed using reference TRBV18 and TRBJ1-6, is NAGVMQNPRHLVRRRGQEARLRCSPMKGHSHVYWYRQLPEEGLKFMVYLQKENIIDESGMPKERFSAEFPKEGPSILRIQQVVRGDSAAYFCASSLLDRLNSPLHFGNGTRLTVT.

CDR3 amino acids: CASSKDSVYGYTF. CDR3 sequence (DNA): TGTGCCAGCAGCAAGGACAGCGTATATGGCTACACCTTC. The V gene is TRBV12-3 or TRBV12-4, the J gene TRBJ1-2; possible D gene TRBD1, 6 bases. The CDR3 is 13 amino acids. The ends were cut back, 6 bases at V and 5 bases at J, with 13 bases in the middle.

J is TRBJ2-4 and V is TRBV9, with a tentative D call TRBD1 (6 bases). Per the germline V gene, CDR1 is SGDLS and CDR2 is YYNGEE. This CDR3 region has 15 residues. V was cut by 4 bases and J by 8 bases, with 19 bases left in between. CDR3 sequence: CASSQRGMDKDIQYF. Here the CDR3 DNA reads TGTGCCAGCAGCCAGAGGGGGATGGATAAGGACATTCAGTACTTC. The full variable domain, in which reference TRBV9 and TRBJ2-4 provide the parts outside the CDR3, is DSGVTQTPKHLITATGQRVTLRCSPRSGDLSVYWYQQSLDQGLQFLIQYYNGEERAKGNILERFSAQQFPDLHSELNLSSLELGDSALYFCASSQRGMDKDIQYFGAGTRLSVL.

The chain joins TRBV18 to TRBJ1-5; no definite D call. V lost 3 bases to trimming and J lost 0 bases, with 9 bases between them. The CDR3 contains 15 residues. Germline V gene lookup returns CDR1 KGHSH and CDR2 LQKENI. This CDR3 reads CASSPVPNSNQPQHF. CDR3 DNA sequence: TGTGCCAGCTCACCGGTTCCAAATAGCAATCAGCCCCAGCATTTT.

The V call is TRBV6-2 or TRBV6-3, the J call TRBJ1-5; unclear D gene. The CDR3 covers 16 residues. Per germline, CDR1 MNHEY and CDR2 SVGEGT. V lost 5 bases, J lost 0 bases, and 14 bases lay in between. The CDR3 region has the DNA TGTGCCAGCAGTCTAGGGCAGATGTATAGCAATCAGCCCCAGCATTTT. Protein: CASSLGQMYSNQPQHF.

The chain couples TRBV25-1 to TRBJ1-1, with 11 bases lining up with TRBD1. Germline values: CDR1 MGHDK, CDR2 SYGVNS. V lost 8 bases and J lost 7; bases outside the gene matches: 9. The CDR3 spans 14 residues. The CDR3 DNA sequence: TGTGCCAGCTCGGACAGGGGGCATTTCAGTGAAGCTTTCTTT. It is translated as CASSDRGHFSEAFF.

This clone was observed a single time. The rearrangement joins TRBV5-1 to TRBJ2-3; tentative D call: TRBD1 (6 bases). CDR3 length equals 17 residues. Germline V gives CDR1 SGHRS, CDR2 YFSETQ. Trimming stripped 0 bases from V and 7 bases from J, with 21 bases between. The DNA of the CDR3 is TGCGCCAGCAGCTTGGGGGCGGGCCAGGGGCCTACGAATACGCAGTATTTT. It codes for CASSLGAGQGPTNTQYF. Together with reference TRBV5-1 and TRBJ2-3, the CDR3 gives the full variable domain: KAGVTQTPRYLIKTRGQQVTLSCSPISGHRSVSWYQQTPGQGLQFLFEYFSETQRNKGNFPGRFSGRQFSNSRSEMNVSTLELGDSALYLCASSLGAGQGPTNTQYFGPGTRLTVL.

This chain uses TRBV6-5 with TRBJ1-6, with TRBD1 identical over 7 bases. CDR1 and CDR2 (germline): MNHEY, SVGAGI. V lost 4 bases, J lost 8 bases, and 11 bases stayed unmatched. The CDR3 spans 16 residues. The CDR3, as DNA: TGTGCCAGCAGTTTACAAACTCCGACAGGGTATTCACCCCTCCACTTT. Its protein product is CASSLQTPTGYSPLHF.

The genes are TRBV28 and TRBJ1-5, with a tentative D call TRBD1 (6 bases). CDR3 length: 15 residues. Germline V gene data show CDR1 as MDHEN and CDR2 as SYDVKM. The germline V and J ends were trimmed by 8 bases and 0 bases, with 14 bases remaining between them. In nucleotides, the CDR3 is TGTGCCAGCCATAGGACAGAGAATAGCAATCAGCCCCAGCATTTT. Translated, it gives CASHRTENSNQPQHF.

This sequence joins TRBV23-1 and TRBJ2-7, with TRBD1 matching 9 bases. TRBV23-1 carries the ORF label, with uncertain function. Losses at the gene ends were 4 bases for V and 3 bases for J; bases not matched to a gene: 7. The CDR3 is made up of 15 amino acids. CDR3 in amino acids: CASSRTGTGCYEQYF. The DNA of the CDR3 is TGCGCCAGCAGTCGGACCGGGACAGGGTGCTACGAGCAGTACTTC.

The chain employs TRBV9 and TRBJ2-6; the D gene could be TRBD1 or TRBD2 (5 bases each). The V gene lost 3 bases and the J gene lost 2 bases, with 9 bases spanning the gap. CDR3 length equals 15 residues. CDR1 SGDLS and CDR2 YYNGEE come from the germline V gene. The CDR3 region is CASSAQGPGANVLTF. In nucleotides, the CDR3 is TGTGCCAGCAGCGCTCAGGGACCTGGGGCCAACGTCCTGACTTTC.